This TCR beta chain was identified during a study of cytomegalovirus exposure and HLA in healthy donors. Study-wide results and caveats: DRB1 showed the most TCR associations and HLA-C the fewest in a later analysis, as rates varied by HLA locus. In a later analysis, V- and J-gene trimming of beta chains associated with a DCLRE1C missense variant, replicated independently. Donor immune exposure was known only as CMV serostatus. Several of the most significant clusters appeared linked to common viral pathogens, based on a later analysis.

Germline V CDR1 and CDR2: SNHLY, FYNNEI. Between the trimmed V and J ends, which lost 2 bases and 2 bases, there was a span of 13 bases. The CDR3 has 15 residues. PCR primers comprised 60 Vbeta and 13 Jbeta primers. Sequencing used immunoSEQ multiplex PCR; TCRdb keeps in-frame clones, though not all of them. Of about 190,000 clones detected, around 81% appear once; the ten largest clones hold around 2%. About this clone itself: Its antigen is as yet unknown.

Sequencing used PBMCs. The sequence was collected from a woman aged 18-35 years in good health and CMV-seropositive. The chain is built from TRBV2 and TRBJ2-7; possibly TRBD2 for D (6 bases). For the CDR3, the DNA is TGTGCCAGCAGTGAACCGGCGGGGCCCCCCTACGAGCAGTACTTC. Amino acids: CASSEPAGPPYEQYF. The full variable domain, in which reference TRBV2 and TRBJ2-7 provide the parts outside the CDR3, is EPEVTQTPSHQVTQMGQEVILRCVPISNHLYFYWYRQILGQKVEFLVSFYNNEISEKSEIFDDQFSVERPDGSNFTLKIRSTKLEDSAMYFCASSEPAGPPYEQYFGPGTRLTVT.